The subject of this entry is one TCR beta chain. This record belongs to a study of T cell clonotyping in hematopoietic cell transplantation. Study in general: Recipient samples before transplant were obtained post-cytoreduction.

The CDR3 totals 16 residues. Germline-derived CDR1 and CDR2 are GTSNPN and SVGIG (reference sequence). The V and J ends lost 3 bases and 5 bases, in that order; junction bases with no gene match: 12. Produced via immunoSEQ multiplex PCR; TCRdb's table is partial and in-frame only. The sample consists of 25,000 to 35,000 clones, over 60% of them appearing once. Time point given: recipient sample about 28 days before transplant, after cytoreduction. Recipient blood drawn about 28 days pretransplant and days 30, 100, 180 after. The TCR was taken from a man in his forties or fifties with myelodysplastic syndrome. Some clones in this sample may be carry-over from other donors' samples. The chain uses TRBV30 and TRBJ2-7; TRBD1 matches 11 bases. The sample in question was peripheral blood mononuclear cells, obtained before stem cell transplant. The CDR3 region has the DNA TGTGCCTGGAGAGACGAATCCGGGACAGGGGGGGACGAGCAGTACTTC. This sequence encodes CAWRDESGTGGDEQYF.